Presented here are 11 T cell receptor beta chains from one specimen sequenced in a study of blood T cell repertoires in COVID-19 (dated by TCRdb to about 2020). Libraries came from the immunoSEQ multiplex PCR assay. The clones in this table, taken by TCRdb from immuneACCESS, are in-frame only. Not every clone is retained; where verified, under half of the shortfall comes from an unresolved V gene, and the cause of the rest is unknown. The sample data list nearly 110,000 clones, and about 91% of these were observed just once. The ten largest clones capture under 7% of the sample. Sample: peripheral blood. The receptors shown here come from a man aged 50-60 years with active or convalescent COVID-19.

The rearrangement links TRBV5-4 to TRBJ2-7, with D perhaps TRBD2 (6 bases). Trimming took off 1 base at V and 6 bases at J, with 14 bases between the two ends. This CDR3 comprises 14 residues. Germline V gene sequence: CDR1 SGHNT, CDR2 YYREEE (reference sequence). CDR3 nucleotides: TGTGCCAGCAGCTTGACTAGCATAGTGGCCGAGCAGTACTTC. Amino acids: CASSLTSIVAEQYF.

CDR3 sequence reads: CASSFLSSPLHF. CDR3 coding DNA: TGTGCCAGCAGTTTCTTGAGTTCACCCCTCCACTTT. V gene TRBV27 combines with J gene TRBJ1-6, with D uncertain. V was clipped by 3 bases and J by 9 bases, with 6 bases between them. Germline lookup yields CDR1 MNHEY and CDR2 SMNVEV (reference sequence). The CDR3 extends over 12 amino acids.

The rearrangement links TRBV6-5 to TRBJ2-7; D is possibly TRBD1 (5 bases). V dropped 4 bases and J dropped 2 bases, with 9 bases sitting between them. CDR1 and CDR2 from the germline V gene are MNHEY and SVGAGI. There are 13 residues in the CDR3. The CDR3 here is CASSSGITYEQYF. In nucleotides, the CDR3 is TGTGCCAGCAGTTCAGGGATTACCTACGAGCAGTACTTC.

The J gene is TRBJ2-1, the V gene TRBV29-1; 9 nucleotides line up with TRBD1. Trimming took 4 bases from V and 6 from J; bases not matched to a gene: 7. Germline loops: CDR1 SQVTM, CDR2 ANQGSEA. CDR3 length equals 14 residues. The CDR3 loop reads CSVGNPGQGNEQFF. DNA of the CDR3: TGCAGCGTTGGAAACCCGGGACAGGGCAATGAGCAGTTCTTC.

J is TRBJ2-6 and V is TRBV19; tentative D call: TRBD2 (5 bases). Germline lookup yields CDR1 LNHDA and CDR2 SQIVND (reference sequence). The V gene lost 7 bases and the J gene lost 0 bases, with 10 bases spanning the gap. The CDR3 runs to 15 residues. The CDR3 DNA follows: TGTGCCAGTATGCTCGGGGTCTCTGGGGCCAACGTCCTGACTTTC. Translated, it gives CASMLGVSGANVLTF.

Only one count was recorded for this clone. Here the CDR3 DNA reads TGCAGCGTTGTGGTGCCTCCAGGGACCCAGTACTTC. Its translation is CSVVVPPGTQYF. The chain has TRBV29-1 and TRBJ2-5; D uncertain. Per germline, CDR1 SQVTM and CDR2 ANQGSEA. V was shortened by 4 bases and J by 7 bases, with 13 bases between the two germline ends. The CDR3 covers 12 residues.

This rearrangement joins TRBV9 to TRBJ2-1, with D perhaps TRBD2 (5 bases). The CDR3 is 17 amino acids. V lost 0 bases and J 2 bases, leaving 15 bases between the germline ends. Looked up from germline, CDR1 is SGDLS and CDR2 is YYNGEE. The CDR3 spells CASSVVSGAPPYNEQFF. The CDR3 DNA sequence: TGTGCCAGCAGCGTAGTGAGCGGCGCCCCCCCCTACAATGAGCAGTTCTTC. Variable domain in full (rest from reference TRBV9 and TRBJ2-1): DSGVTQTPKHLITATGQRVTLRCSPRSGDLSVYWYQQSLDQGLQFLIQYYNGEERAKGNILERFSAQQFPDLHSELNLSSLELGDSALYFCASSVVSGAPPYNEQFFGPGTRLTVL.

This chain links TRBV4-1 with TRBJ1-5; weak D call: TRBD1 (6 bases). The germline V and J ends were trimmed by 1 base and 6 bases, with 10 bases remaining between them. CDR1 and CDR2 from the germline V gene are MGHRA and YSYEKL. The CDR3 runs to 14 residues. The CDR3 bases are TGCGCCAGCAGCCAAGTCAGGGGCGGTCAGCCCCAGCATTTT. Protein sequence: CASSQVRGGQPQHF.

This chain connects TRBV6-5 to TRBJ2-1, with 9 bases that match TRBD2. The CDR3 is 15 amino acids. CDR1 MNHEY and CDR2 SVGAGI come from the germline V gene. V lost 5 bases to trimming and J lost 6 bases; unmatched junction nucleotides: 8. The CDR3 DNA is TGTGCCAGCAGTCCCGGGACTAGCATGTCCAATGAGCAGTTCTTC. As protein: CASSPGTSMSNEQFF.

J is TRBJ2-7 and V is TRBV6-5; D not resolved. Trimming removed 6 bases from V and 3 bases from J, with 12 bases in between. The CDR3 covers 13 residues. CDR1 and CDR2 from the germline V gene are MNHEY and SVGAGI. The CDR3 sequence: CASRPAVGYEQYF. The CDR3 DNA is TGTGCCAGCAGGCCCGCGGTCGGCTACGAGCAGTACTTC.

This sequence joins TRBV10-3 and TRBJ2-3, with 7 bases that match TRBD1. V lost 5 bases to trimming and J lost 4 bases; unmatched junction nucleotides: 9. CDR3 length: 15 residues. The V gene's germline CDR1 is ENHRY and CDR2 SYGVKD. The CDR3, as DNA: TGTGCCATCAGTCCAGGGGAAGGGGGCCCAGATACGCAGTATTTT. It is translated as CAISPGEGGPDTQYF.